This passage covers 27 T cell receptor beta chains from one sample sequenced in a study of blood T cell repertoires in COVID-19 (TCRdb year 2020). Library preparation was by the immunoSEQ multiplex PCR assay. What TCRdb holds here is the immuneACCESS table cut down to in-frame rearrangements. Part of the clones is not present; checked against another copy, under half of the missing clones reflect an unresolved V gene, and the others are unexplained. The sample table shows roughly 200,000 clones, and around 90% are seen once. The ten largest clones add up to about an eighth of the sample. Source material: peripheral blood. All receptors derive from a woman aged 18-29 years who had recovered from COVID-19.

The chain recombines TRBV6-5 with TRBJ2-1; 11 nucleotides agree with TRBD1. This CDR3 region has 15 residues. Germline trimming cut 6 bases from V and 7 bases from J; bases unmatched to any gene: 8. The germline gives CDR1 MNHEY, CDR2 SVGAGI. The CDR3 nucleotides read TGTGCCAGCAGAGGACAGGGGGCCGGAGGGAATGAGCAGTTCTTC. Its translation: CASRGQGAGGNEQFF.

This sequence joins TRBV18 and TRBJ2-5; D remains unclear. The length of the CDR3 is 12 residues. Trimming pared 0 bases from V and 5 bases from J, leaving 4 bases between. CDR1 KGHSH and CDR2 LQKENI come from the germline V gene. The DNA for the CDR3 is TGTGCCAGCTCACCACCAGCGGAGACCCAGTACTTC. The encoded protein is CASSPPAETQYF.

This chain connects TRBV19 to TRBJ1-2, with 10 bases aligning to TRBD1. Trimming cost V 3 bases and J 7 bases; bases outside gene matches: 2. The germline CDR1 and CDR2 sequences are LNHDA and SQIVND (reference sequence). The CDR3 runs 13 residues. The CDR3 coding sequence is TGTGCCAGTAGTATTGGGACAGGGGCTGGCTACACCTTC. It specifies CASSIGTGAGYTF.

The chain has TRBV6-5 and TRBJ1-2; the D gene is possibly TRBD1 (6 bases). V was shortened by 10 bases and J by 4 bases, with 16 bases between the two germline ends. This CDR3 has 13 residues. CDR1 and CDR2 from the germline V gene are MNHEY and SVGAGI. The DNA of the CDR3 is TGTGCCACCCGGGAGAGGGGGGGCTATGGCTACACCTTC. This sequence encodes CATRERGGYGYTF.

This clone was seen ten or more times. The CDR3 loop is CASSEGIPTQEDTQYF. The CDR3, as DNA: TGTGCCAGCAGTGAAGGTATACCTACTCAAGAAGATACGCAGTATTTT. The V and J genes are TRBV25-1 and TRBJ2-3; D remains unclear. Trimming took 2 bases from V and 5 from J, leaving 17 bases between them. Germline V lookup: CDR1 MGHDK, CDR2 SYGVNS. The CDR3 runs to 16 residues.

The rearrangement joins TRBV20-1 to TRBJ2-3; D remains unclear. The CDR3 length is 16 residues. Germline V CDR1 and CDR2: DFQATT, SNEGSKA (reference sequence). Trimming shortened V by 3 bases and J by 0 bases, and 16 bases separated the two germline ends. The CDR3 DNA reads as TGCAGTGCTAGTGACGAAACTGGGCCGAGCACAGATACGCAGTATTTT. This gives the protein CSASDETGPSTDTQYF.

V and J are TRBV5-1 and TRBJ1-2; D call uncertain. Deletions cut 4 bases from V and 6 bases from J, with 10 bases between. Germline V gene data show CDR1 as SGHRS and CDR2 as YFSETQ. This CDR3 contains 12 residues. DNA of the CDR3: TGCGCCAGCAGCCAACGACAAGATGGCTACACCTTC. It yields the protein CASSQRQDGYTF. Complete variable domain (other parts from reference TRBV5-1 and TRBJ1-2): KAGVTQTPRYLIKTRGQQVTLSCSPISGHRSVSWYQQTPGQGLQFLFEYFSETQRNKGNFPGRFSGRQFSNSRSEMNVSTLELGDSALYLCASSQRQDGYTFGSGTRLTVV.

The CDR3 is CASSFDRGYLSTEAFF. The CDR3 DNA reads as TGTGCCAGCAGTTTTGACAGGGGTTACTTGTCAACTGAAGCTTTCTTT. The chain links TRBV27 to TRBJ1-1; 8 bases are a match to TRBD1. Germline-derived CDR1 and CDR2 are MNHEY and SMNVEV (reference sequence). The CDR3 contains 16 residues. V shed 3 bases, J shed 5 bases, and the junction held 11 bases outside the gene matches.

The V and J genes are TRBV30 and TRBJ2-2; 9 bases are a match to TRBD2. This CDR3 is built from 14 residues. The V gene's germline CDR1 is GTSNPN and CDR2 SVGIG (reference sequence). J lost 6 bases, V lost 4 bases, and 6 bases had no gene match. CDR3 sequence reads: CAWNSGRGPGELFF. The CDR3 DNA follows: TGTGCCTGGAATAGCGGGAGAGGACCCGGGGAGCTGTTTTTT.

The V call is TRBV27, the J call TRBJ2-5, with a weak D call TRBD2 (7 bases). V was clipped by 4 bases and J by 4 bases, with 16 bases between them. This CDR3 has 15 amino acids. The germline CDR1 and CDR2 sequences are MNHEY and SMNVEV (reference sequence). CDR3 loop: CASSWGGPAVETQYF. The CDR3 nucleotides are TGTGCCAGCAGTTGGGGGGGCCCTGCGGTAGAGACCCAGTACTTC.

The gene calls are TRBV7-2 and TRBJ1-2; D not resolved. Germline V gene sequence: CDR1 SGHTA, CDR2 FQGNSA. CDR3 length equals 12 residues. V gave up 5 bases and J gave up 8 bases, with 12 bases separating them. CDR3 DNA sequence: TGTGCCAGCAGCCTAAGGACGGGGGGCTACACCTTC. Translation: CASSLRTGGYTF.

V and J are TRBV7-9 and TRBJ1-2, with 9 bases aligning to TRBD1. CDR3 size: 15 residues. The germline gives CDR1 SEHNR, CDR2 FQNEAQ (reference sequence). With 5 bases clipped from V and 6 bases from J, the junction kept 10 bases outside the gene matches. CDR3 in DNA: TGTGCCAGCAGCCCCCCGACAGGGGGAATAAATGGCTACACCTTC. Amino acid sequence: CASSPPTGGINGYTF.

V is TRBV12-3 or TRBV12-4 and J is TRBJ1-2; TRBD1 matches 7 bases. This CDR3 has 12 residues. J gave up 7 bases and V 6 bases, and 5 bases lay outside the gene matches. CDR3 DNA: TGTGCCAGCAGCTTGACAGGGCTTGGCTACACCTTC. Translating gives CASSLTGLGYTF.

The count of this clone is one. DNA for the CDR3: TGTGCCAGCAGTTACTCGAAAGGGGGATTGGGCACTGAAGCTTTCTTT. Translation gives CASSYSKGGLGTEAFF. The V call is TRBV6-6, the J call TRBJ1-1; maybe TRBD1 (6 bases). CDR1 and CDR2 (germline): MNHNY, SVGAGI (reference sequence). The CDR3 is made up of 16 amino acids. V lost 0 bases to trimming and J lost 4 bases, with 15 bases between them.

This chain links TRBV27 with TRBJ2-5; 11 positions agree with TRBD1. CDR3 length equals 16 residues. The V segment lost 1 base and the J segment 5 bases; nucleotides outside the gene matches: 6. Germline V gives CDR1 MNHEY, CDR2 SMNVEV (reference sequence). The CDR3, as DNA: TGTGCCAGCAGTTTATTAGGGACAGGGGGTTTTGAGACCCAGTACTTC. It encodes CASSLLGTGGFETQYF.

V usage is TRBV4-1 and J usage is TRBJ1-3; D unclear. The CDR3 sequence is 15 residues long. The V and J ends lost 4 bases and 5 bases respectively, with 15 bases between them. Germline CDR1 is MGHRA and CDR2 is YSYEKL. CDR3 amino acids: CASSPAAVTRNTIYF. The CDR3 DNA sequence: TGCGCCAGCAGCCCAGCCGCGGTTACGAGAAACACCATATATTTT.

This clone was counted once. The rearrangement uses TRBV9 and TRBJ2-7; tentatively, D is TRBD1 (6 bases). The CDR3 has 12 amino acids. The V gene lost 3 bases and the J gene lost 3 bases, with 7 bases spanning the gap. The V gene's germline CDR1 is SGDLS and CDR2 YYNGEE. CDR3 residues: CASSDRDYEQYF. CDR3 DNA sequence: TGTGCCAGCAGCGACAGGGACTACGAGCAGTACTTC.

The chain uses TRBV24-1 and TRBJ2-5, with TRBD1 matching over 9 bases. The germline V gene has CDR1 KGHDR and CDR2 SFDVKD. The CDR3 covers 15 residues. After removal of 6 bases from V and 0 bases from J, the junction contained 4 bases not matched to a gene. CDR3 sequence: CATSTGTGNQETQYF. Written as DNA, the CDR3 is TGTGCCACCAGTACCGGGACAGGGAACCAAGAGACCCAGTACTTC.

For the CDR3, the DNA is TGTGCCAGCAGCCCTACTAGCGGGAGGGCCTACAATGAGCAGTTCTTC. It yields the protein CASSPTSGRAYNEQFF. J is TRBJ2-1 and V is TRBV6-2 or TRBV6-3, with 13 positions matching TRBD2. The trim removed 6 bases at V and 2 bases at J, leaving 4 bases unmatched. CDR3 length: 16 amino acids. CDR1 and CDR2 (germline): MNHEY, SVGEGT.

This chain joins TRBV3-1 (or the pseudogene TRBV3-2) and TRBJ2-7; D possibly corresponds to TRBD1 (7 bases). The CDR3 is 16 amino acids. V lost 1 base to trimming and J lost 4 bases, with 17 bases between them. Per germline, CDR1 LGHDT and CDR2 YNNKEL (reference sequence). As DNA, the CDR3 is TGTGCCAGCAGCCAAGTGGGGGGACAGATTGATTACGAGCAGTACTTC. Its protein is CASSQVGGQIDYEQYF.

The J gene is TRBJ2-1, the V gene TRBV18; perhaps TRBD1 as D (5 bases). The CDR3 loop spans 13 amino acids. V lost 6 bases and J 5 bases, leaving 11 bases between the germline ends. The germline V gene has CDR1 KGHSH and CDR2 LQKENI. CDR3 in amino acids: CASSTDINNEQFF. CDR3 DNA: TGTGCCAGCTCGACGGACATCAACAATGAGCAGTTCTTC. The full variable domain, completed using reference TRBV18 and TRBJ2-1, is NAGVMQNPRHLVRRRGQEARLRCSPMKGHSHVYWYRQLPEEGLKFMVYLQKENIIDESGMPKERFSAEFPKEGPSILRIQQVVRGDSAAYFCASSTDINNEQFFGPGTRLTVL.

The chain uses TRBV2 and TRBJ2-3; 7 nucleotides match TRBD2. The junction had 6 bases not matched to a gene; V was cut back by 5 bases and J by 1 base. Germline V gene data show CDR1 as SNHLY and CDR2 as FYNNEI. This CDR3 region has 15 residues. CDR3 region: CASSRLAPGTDTQYF. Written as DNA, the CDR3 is TGTGCCAGCAGTCGACTAGCCCCCGGCACAGATACGCAGTATTTT.

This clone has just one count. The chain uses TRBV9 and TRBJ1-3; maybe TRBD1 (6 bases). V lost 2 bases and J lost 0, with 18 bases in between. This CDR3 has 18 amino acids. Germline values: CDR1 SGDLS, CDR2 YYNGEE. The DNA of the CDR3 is TGTGCCAGCAGCGTCGGACCCCTACAGGGCCACTCTGGAAACACCATATATTTT. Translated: CASSVGPLQGHSGNTIYF.

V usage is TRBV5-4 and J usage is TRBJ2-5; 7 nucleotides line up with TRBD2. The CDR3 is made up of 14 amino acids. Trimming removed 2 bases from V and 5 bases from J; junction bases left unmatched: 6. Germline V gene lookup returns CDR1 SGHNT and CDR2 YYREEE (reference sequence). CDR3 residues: CASSFREATETQYF. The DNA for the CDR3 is TGTGCCAGCAGCTTCCGGGAGGCCACGGAGACCCAGTACTTC.

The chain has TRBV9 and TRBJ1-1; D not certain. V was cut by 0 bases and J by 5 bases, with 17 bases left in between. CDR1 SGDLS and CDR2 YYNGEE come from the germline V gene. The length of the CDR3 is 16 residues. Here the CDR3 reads CASSVVGSSVWTEAFF. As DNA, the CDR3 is TGTGCCAGCAGCGTAGTTGGTTCATCGGTTTGGACTGAAGCTTTCTTT.

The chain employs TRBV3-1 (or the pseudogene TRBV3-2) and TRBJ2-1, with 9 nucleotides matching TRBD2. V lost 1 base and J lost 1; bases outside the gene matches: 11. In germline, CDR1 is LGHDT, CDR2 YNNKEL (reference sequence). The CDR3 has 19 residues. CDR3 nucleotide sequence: TGTGCCAGCAGCCAAGGGAGGGGTTTCGGACTAGCGTCCTACAATGAGCAGTTCTTC. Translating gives CASSQGRGFGLASYNEQFF.

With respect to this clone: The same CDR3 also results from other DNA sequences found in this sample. DNA for the CDR3: TGCGCCAGCAGCTTGGGGCAGGGCGGCGAGCAGTACTTC. It translates to CASSLGQGGEQYF. The V call is TRBV5-1, the J call TRBJ2-7, with D tentatively TRBD1 (5 bases). V lost 0 bases and J 6 bases, leaving 10 bases between the germline ends. Germline CDR1 SGHRS, CDR2 YFSETQ. CDR3 length: 13 residues.